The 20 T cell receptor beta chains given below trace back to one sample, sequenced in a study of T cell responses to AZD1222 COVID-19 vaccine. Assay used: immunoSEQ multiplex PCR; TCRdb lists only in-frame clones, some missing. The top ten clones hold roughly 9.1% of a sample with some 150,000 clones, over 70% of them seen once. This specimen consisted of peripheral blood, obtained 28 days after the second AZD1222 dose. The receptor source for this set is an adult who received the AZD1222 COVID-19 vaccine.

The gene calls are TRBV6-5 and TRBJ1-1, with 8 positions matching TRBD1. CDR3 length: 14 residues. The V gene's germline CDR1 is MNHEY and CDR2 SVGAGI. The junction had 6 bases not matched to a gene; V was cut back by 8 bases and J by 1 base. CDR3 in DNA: TGTGCCAGCTCCCCAGGGGGCCGGAACACTGAAGCTTTCTTT. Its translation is CASSPGGRNTEAFF.

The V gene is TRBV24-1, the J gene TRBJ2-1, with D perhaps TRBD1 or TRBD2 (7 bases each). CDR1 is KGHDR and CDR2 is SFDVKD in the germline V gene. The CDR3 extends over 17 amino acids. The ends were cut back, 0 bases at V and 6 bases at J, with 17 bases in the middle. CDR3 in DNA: TGTGCCACCAGTGATTTGCAGGGGGAGGGACTACGCAATGAGCAGTTCTTC. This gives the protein CATSDLQGEGLRNEQFF.

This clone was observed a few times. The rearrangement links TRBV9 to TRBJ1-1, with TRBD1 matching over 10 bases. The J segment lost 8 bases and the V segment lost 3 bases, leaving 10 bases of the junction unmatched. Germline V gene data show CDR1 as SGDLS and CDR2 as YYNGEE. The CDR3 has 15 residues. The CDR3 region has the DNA TGTGCCAGCAGCGGACGGGACAGGGGATCTAGAGAAGCTTTCTTT. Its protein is CASSGRDRGSREAFF.

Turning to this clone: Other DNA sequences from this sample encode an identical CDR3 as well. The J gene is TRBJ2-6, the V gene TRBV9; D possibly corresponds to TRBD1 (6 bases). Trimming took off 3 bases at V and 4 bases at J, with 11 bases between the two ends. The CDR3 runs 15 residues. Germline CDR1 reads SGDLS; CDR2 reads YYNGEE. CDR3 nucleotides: TGTGCCAGCAGCGCACAGGGCGTCGGGGCCAACGTCCTGACTTTC. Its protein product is CASSAQGVGANVLTF.

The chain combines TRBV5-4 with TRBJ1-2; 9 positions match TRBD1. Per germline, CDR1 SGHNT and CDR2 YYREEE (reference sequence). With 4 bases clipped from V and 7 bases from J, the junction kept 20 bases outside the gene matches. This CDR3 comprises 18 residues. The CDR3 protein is CASSPTGQGTRGGRGYTF. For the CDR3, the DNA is TGTGCCAGCAGCCCGACGGGACAGGGCACAAGGGGGGGGCGTGGCTACACCTTC.

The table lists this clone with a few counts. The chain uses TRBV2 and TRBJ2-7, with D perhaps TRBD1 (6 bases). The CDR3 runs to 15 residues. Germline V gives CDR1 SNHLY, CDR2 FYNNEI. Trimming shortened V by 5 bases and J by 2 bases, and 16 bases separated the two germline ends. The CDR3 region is CASSPSGTLAYEQYF. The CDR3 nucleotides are TGTGCCAGCAGTCCGTCCGGGACACTCGCCTACGAGCAGTACTTC.

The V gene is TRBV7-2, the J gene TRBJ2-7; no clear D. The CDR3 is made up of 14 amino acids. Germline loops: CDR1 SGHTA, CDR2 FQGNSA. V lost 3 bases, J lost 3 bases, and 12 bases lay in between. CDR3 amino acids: CASSFGRRNYEQYF. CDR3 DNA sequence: TGTGCCAGCAGCTTCGGAAGGAGAAACTACGAGCAGTACTTC.

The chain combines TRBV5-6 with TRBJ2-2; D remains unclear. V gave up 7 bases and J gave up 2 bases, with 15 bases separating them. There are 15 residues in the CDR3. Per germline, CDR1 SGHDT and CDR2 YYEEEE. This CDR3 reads CASFPWLPNTGELFF. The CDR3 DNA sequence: TGTGCCAGCTTCCCCTGGCTACCCAACACCGGGGAGCTGTTTTTT.

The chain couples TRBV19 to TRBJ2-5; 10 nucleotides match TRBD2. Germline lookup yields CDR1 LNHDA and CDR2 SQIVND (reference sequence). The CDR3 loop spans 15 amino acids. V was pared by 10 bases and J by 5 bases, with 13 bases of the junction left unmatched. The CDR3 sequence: CAIPLSGRAGETQYF. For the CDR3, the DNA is TGTGCCATTCCCCTCAGCGGGAGGGCCGGGGAGACCCAGTACTTC.

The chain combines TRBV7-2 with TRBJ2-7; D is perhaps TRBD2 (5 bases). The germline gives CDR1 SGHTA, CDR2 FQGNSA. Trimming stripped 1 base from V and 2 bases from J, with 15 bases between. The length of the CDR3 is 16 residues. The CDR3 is CASSLERRTSAYEQYF. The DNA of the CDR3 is TGTGCCAGCAGCTTAGAGAGAAGGACTTCGGCCTACGAGCAGTACTTC.

This CDR3 reads CASSLQLAEETQYF. The DNA of the CDR3 is TGCGCCAGCAGCTTGCAACTAGCGGAAGAGACCCAGTACTTC. The chain is built from TRBV5-1 and TRBJ2-5, with TRBD2 matching over 8 bases. The CDR3 covers 14 residues. Per germline, CDR1 SGHRS and CDR2 YFSETQ. J gave up 3 bases and V 1 base, and 2 bases lay outside the gene matches.

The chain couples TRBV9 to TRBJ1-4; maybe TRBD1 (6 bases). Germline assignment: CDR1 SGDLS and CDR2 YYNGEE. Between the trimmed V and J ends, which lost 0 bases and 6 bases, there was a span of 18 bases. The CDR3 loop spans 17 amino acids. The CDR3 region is CASSVGGGQSPDEKLFF. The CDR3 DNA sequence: TGTGCCAGCAGCGTAGGAGGGGGTCAAAGCCCTGATGAAAAACTGTTTTTT.

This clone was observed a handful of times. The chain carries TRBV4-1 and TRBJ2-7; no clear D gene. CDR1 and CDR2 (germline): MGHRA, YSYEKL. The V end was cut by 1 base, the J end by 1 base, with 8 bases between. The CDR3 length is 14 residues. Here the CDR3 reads CASSQGLISYEQYF. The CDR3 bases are TGCGCCAGCAGCCAAGGGCTAATTTCCTACGAGCAGTACTTC.

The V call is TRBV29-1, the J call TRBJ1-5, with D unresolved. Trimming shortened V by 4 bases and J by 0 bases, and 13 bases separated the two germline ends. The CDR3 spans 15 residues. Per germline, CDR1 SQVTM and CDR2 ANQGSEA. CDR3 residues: CSVVIAGGSNQPQHF. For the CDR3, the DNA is TGCAGCGTTGTTATCGCAGGAGGTAGCAATCAGCCCCAGCATTTT.

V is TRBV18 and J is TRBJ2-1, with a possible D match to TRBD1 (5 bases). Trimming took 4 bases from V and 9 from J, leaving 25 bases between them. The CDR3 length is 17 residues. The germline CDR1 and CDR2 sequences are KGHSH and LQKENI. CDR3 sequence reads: CASSLQGSSWVSGEQFF. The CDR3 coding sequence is TGTGCCAGCTCACTTCAGGGTTCGAGCTGGGTATCCGGTGAGCAGTTCTTC.

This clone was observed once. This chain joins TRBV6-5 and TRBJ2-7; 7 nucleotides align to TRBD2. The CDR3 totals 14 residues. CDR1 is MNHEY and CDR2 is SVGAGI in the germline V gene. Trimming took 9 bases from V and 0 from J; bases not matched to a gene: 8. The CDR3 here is CASTRPGGSYEQYF. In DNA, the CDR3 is TGTGCCAGTACCAGACCGGGAGGCTCCTACGAGCAGTACTTC.

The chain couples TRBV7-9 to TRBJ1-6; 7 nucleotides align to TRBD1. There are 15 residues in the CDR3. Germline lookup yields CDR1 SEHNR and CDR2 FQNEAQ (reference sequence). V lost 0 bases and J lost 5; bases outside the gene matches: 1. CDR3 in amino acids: CASSLAGQNNSPLHF. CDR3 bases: TGTGCCAGCAGCTTAGCGGGACAGAATAATTCACCCCTCCACTTT. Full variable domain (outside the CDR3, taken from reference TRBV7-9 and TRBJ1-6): DTGVSQNPRHKITKRGQNVTFRCDPISEHNRLYWYRQTLGQGPEFLTYFQNEAQLEKSRLLSDRFSAERPKGSFSTLEIQRTEQGDSAMYLCASSLAGQNNSPLHFGNGTRLTVT.

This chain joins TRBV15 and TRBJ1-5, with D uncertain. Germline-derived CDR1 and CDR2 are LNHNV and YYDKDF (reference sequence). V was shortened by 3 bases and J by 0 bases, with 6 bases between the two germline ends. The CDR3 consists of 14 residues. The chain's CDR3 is CATSRDGSNQPQHF. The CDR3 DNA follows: TGTGCCACCAGCAGGGACGGTAGCAATCAGCCCCAGCATTTT.

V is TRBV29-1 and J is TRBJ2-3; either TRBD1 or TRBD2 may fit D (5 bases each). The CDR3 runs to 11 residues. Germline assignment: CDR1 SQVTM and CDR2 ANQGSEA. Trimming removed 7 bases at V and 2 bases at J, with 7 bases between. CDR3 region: CSGGPTDTQYF. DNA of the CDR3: TGCAGCGGGGGACCCACAGATACGCAGTATTTT.

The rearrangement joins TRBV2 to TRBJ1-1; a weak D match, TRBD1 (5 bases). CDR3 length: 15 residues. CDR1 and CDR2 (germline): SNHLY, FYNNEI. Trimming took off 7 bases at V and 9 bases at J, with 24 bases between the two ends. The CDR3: CASTEVGGIHPKAFF. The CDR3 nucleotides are TGTGCCAGCACTGAGGTGGGGGGGATCCATCCTAAAGCTTTCTTT.